This T cell receptor beta chain was profiled in a study of blood T cell repertoires in COVID-19. About the study: The United States, Italy and Spain supplied acute and convalescent COVID-19 samples. T cells, B-cell-depleted T cells, or PBMCs supplied cDNA or gDNA.

The V gene end was trimmed by 8 bases and the J gene end by 7 bases; junction bases not matched to a gene: 7. The CDR3 spans 14 residues. The germline V gene encodes CDR1 ENHRY and CDR2 SYGVKD. Profiling relied on immunoSEQ multiplex PCR, and the TCRdb table lists in-frame clones only, not all of them. Of over 250,000 clones in the sample, 70% to 90% were seen once. This chain links TRBV10-3 with TRBJ2-1; 11 bases are shared with TRBD2. Sequencing was done on a sample of peripheral blood. The receptor was derived from a woman aged 25 to 39 with acute or convalescent COVID-19. The CDR3 spells CAIGGTSGLNEQFF. The CDR3 DNA sequence: TGTGCCATCGGTGGGACTAGCGGCCTTAATGAGCAGTTCTTC.